Sequencing of this T cell receptor (beta chain) was carried out in a study of shared T cell receptors in the human thymus. The data were produced by immunoSEQ multiplex PCR, yet TCRdb's version contains in-frame clones alone and is incomplete. Here the sample spans hundreds of thousands of clones, 75% to 85% being singletons. Trimming stripped 1 base from V and 8 bases from J, with 12 bases between. Germline assignment: CDR1 SEHNR and CDR2 FQNEAQ (reference sequence). The CDR3 consists of 14 residues. Another study also made use of these data, one on human thymus T cells. From that report: Thymic and blood repertoires appeared to carry a bias in their V and J gene usage.

Specimen: thymocytes. The source is a boy under three years old with a congenital heart defect. The chain employs TRBV7-9 and TRBJ1-5, with D perhaps TRBD1 (5 bases). CDR3 sequence: CASSLVGREEPQHF. The CDR3 DNA sequence: TGTGCCAGCAGCTTAGTAGGCAGGGAAGAGCCCCAGCATTTT.